These T cell receptor beta chains were read from a single sample in a study of blood T cell repertoires in COVID-19. This table comes from immunoSEQ multiplex PCR, and its TCRdb copy is limited to in-frame clones, with some not included. The data show more than 250,000 clones, with roughly 88% seen just once and under 2.5% held by the top ten. Sequenced material: PBMCs or T cells enriched from blood (not recorded which). The receptors originated from a man aged 30 to 39 who had recovered from COVID-19. CDR3s leave out the opening cysteine and the closing phenylalanine or tryptophan. Fields, in order: V gene, J gene, CDR3 protein.

v_gene: TRBV18
j_gene: TRBJ1-5
CDR3aa: ASSPGRDRGSRQPQH

v_gene: TRBV29-1
j_gene: TRBJ1-5
CDR3aa: SASTGSSNQPQH

v_gene: TRBV11-2
j_gene: TRBJ1-2
CDR3aa: ASSLERGGYT

v_gene: TRBV7-9
j_gene: TRBJ1-1
CDR3aa: ASSWDRNTEAF

v_gene: TRBV11-2
j_gene: TRBJ2-3
CDR3aa: ASSPRGAGLIGTDTQY

v_gene: TRBV19
j_gene: TRBJ1-2
CDR3aa: ATRQYYGYT

v_gene: TRBV9
j_gene: TRBJ2-2
CDR3aa: ASNQGLSVGELF

v_gene: TRBV19
j_gene: TRBJ1-1
CDR3aa: ASSLGQGVGTEAF

v_gene: TRBV5-4
j_gene: TRBJ2-4
CDR3aa: ASSQRGGLQNIQY

v_gene: TRBV11-2
j_gene: TRBJ2-7
CDR3aa: ASSPPTGNVAYEQY

v_gene: TRBV5-4
j_gene: TRBJ1-2
CDR3aa: ASSWRDRDDYT

v_gene: TRBV19
j_gene: TRBJ1-1
CDR3aa: ASSMARNTEAF

v_gene: TRBV18
j_gene: TRBJ1-4
CDR3aa: ASSPAGVQEKLF

v_gene: TRBV25-1
j_gene: TRBJ1-1
CDR3aa: ASRGVQGANEAF

v_gene: TRBV27
j_gene: TRBJ1-2
CDR3aa: ASSLQGDYGYT

v_gene: TRBV13
j_gene: TRBJ1-3
CDR3aa: ASSSRDKNTIY

v_gene: TRBV13
j_gene: TRBJ1-2
CDR3aa: ASSLKGADGYT

v_gene: TRBV19
j_gene: TRBJ1-1
CDR3aa: ASSKTGLNTEAF

v_gene: TRBV7-9
j_gene: TRBJ2-7
CDR3aa: ASSAGQGSFLHEQY

v_gene: TRBV6-1
j_gene: TRBJ1-5
CDR3aa: ASSEGNSNQPQH

v_gene: TRBV7-9
j_gene: TRBJ1-4
CDR3aa: ASSFGAGQGNEKLF

v_gene: TRBV6-5
j_gene: TRBJ1-5
CDR3aa: ASSQQEYNQPQH

v_gene: TRBV5-6
j_gene: TRBJ1-6
CDR3aa: ASSQQLLNYDSPLH

v_gene: TRBV19
j_gene: TRBJ1-2
CDR3aa: ASNLLGQGQPGYT

v_gene: TRBV19
j_gene: TRBJ1-6
CDR3aa: ASSIVGGTNSPLH

v_gene: TRBV12-3/TRBV12-4
j_gene: TRBJ2-7
CDR3aa: ASSLSPSREQY

v_gene: TRBV18
j_gene: TRBJ1-2
CDR3aa: ASSHGQGTNYGYT

v_gene: TRBV7-9
j_gene: TRBJ2-3
CDR3aa: ASSLGFQGKSDTQY

v_gene: TRBV10-3
j_gene: TRBJ1-2
CDR3aa: AIIAGFTGVSGGYT

v_gene: TRBV5-1
j_gene: TRBJ1-1
CDR3aa: ASSLAVPAGTEAF

v_gene: TRBV5-1
j_gene: TRBJ2-5
CDR3aa: ASTTSGGETQY

v_gene: TRBV5-1
j_gene: TRBJ1-3
CDR3aa: ASSPSSGNTIY

v_gene: TRBV4-1
j_gene: TRBJ2-5
CDR3aa: ASSLELATQETQY

v_gene: TRBV27
j_gene: TRBJ1-6
CDR3aa: ASSPRQGQNSPLH

v_gene: TRBV6-5
j_gene: TRBJ1-1
CDR3aa: ASSSSGTGITEAF

v_gene: TRBV7-2
j_gene: TRBJ2-5
CDR3aa: ASSLALAGGQETQY

v_gene: TRBV7-9
j_gene: TRBJ2-5
CDR3aa: ASSPDDRRYQETQY

v_gene: TRBV2
j_gene: TRBJ1-2
CDR3aa: ASSPQGGSYGYT

v_gene: TRBV5-1
j_gene: TRBJ2-3
CDR3aa: ASSPGQSGLTDTQY

v_gene: TRBV5-1
j_gene: TRBJ2-2
CDR3aa: ASSSTGAPSTGELF